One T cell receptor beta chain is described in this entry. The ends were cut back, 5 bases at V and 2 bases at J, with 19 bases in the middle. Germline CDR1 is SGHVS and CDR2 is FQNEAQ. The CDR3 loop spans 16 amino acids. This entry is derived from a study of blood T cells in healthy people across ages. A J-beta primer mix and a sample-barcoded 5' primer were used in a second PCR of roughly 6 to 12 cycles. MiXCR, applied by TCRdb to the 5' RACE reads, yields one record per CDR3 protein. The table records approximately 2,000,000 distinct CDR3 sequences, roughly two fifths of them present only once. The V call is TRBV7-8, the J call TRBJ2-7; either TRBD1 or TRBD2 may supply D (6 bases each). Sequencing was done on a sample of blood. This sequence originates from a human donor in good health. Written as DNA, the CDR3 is TGTGCCAGCAGCCCAATGGGGGGCGGATTTACCTACGAGCAGTACTTC. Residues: CASSPMGGGFTYEQYF.